Below, 10 T cell receptor beta chains from the same sample are listed, as sequenced in a study of blood T cell repertoires in COVID-19. Only in-frame clones appear in the TCRdb table, and some are missing; sequencing was by immunoSEQ multiplex PCR. The sample gives about 170,000 clones, approximately 87% of which show up once; roughly 9.7% is in the top ten. Sequences were obtained from peripheral blood. These receptors all come from a woman in her fifties or sixties with COVID-19, enrolled during active disease.

The chain recombines TRBV6-6 with TRBJ2-2; 10 bases map to TRBD1. Trimming cost V 6 bases and J 8 bases; bases outside gene matches: 9. This CDR3 is 15 amino acids long. Germline CDR1 reads MNHNY; CDR2 reads SVGAGI (reference sequence). The CDR3 DNA reads as TGTGCCAGCAGCCACCTGGGACAGGGGAAGGGGGAGCTGTTTTTT. It translates to CASSHLGQGKGELFF.

The genes are TRBV5-1 and TRBJ1-3; 8 nucleotides agree with TRBD1. Germline V gene sequence: CDR1 SGHRS, CDR2 YFSETQ. The J segment lost 3 bases and the V segment lost 4 bases, leaving 3 bases of the junction unmatched. The CDR3 contains 14 residues. The CDR3 region is CASSLTGVGNTIYF. The CDR3 nucleotides read TGCGCCAGCAGCCTGACAGGGGTTGGAAACACCATATATTTT.

The rearrangement joins TRBV19 to TRBJ1-4; no definite D call. The CDR3 consists of 12 residues. V lost 4 bases and J 8 bases, leaving 8 bases between the germline ends. The germline CDR1 and CDR2 sequences are LNHDA and SQIVND (reference sequence). CDR3 sequence (DNA): TGTGCCAGTAGTAAGAGAGGGGAAAAACTGTTTTTT. Protein: CASSKRGEKLFF.

The genes are TRBV6-2 or TRBV6-3 and TRBJ1-1; possibly TRBD1 for D (5 bases). The CDR3 is 18 residues long. Trimming removed 6 bases at V and 1 base at J, with 24 bases between. The germline V gene has CDR1 MNHEY and CDR2 SVGEGT. CDR3 sequence: CASSHPVLLGGPNTEAFF. DNA for the CDR3: TGTGCCAGCAGCCATCCAGTCCTATTGGGGGGACCGAACACTGAAGCTTTCTTT.

This sequence joins TRBV29-1 and TRBJ1-1; D remains ambiguous. V was trimmed by 4 bases and J by 7 bases, leaving 10 bases between them. Germline V lookup: CDR1 SQVTM, CDR2 ANQGSEA. This CDR3 contains 11 residues. The CDR3 loop reads CSVAAGNEAFF. CDR3 bases: TGCAGCGTTGCGGCGGGCAATGAAGCTTTCTTT.

This chain uses TRBV6-2 or TRBV6-3 with TRBJ2-1, with 10 nucleotides matching TRBD2. The CDR3 loop spans 18 amino acids. Trimming took 0 bases from V and 4 from J; bases not matched to a gene: 9. Germline V gene sequence: CDR1 MNHEY, CDR2 SVGEGT. The DNA of the CDR3 is TGTGCCAGCAGTTACTCGAGACCTAGCGGGAGTTGGTACAATGAGCAGTTCTTC. It is translated as CASSYSRPSGSWYNEQFF.

The chain recombines TRBV7-2 with TRBJ1-5; TRBD1 aligns across 8 bases. The CDR3 has 15 amino acids. Germline CDR1 and CDR2: SGHTA and FQGNSA. Trimming removed 0 bases from V and 7 bases from J; junction bases left unmatched: 5. This CDR3 reads CASSLARTGGQPQHF. The CDR3 DNA follows: TGTGCCAGCAGCTTAGCGCGCACAGGGGGGCAGCCCCAGCATTTT.

In DNA, the CDR3 is TGTGCCAGCAGCCAAGGCCCGGGGGGACAGGGCTCTGGAAACACCATATATTTT. Its protein is CASSQGPGGQGSGNTIYF. The rearrangement uses TRBV4-2 and TRBJ1-3; TRBD1 matches 9 bases. The CDR3 is 18 amino acids. The J segment lost 0 bases and the V segment lost 1 base, leaving 7 bases of the junction unmatched. Germline assignment: CDR1 LGHNA and CDR2 YNFKEQ.

The genes are TRBV2 and TRBJ2-1; D remains ambiguous. The CDR3 covers 14 residues. Trimming left V 4 bases short and J 1 base short, with 8 bases between. The germline V gene encodes CDR1 SNHLY and CDR2 FYNNEI. In DNA, the CDR3 is TGTGCCAGCAGTGTGCGGTTATCCTACAATGAGCAGTTCTTC. It is translated as CASSVRLSYNEQFF.

The rearrangement joins TRBV9 to TRBJ2-7; 8 bases fit TRBD1. With V trimmed by 0 bases and J by 4 bases, 6 bases remained unmatched. CDR1 SGDLS and CDR2 YYNGEE come from the germline V gene. The CDR3 runs to 15 residues. CDR3 DNA sequence: TGTGCCAGCAGCGTAGGACCAGGGGGCATATACGAGCAGTACTTC. The encoded protein is CASSVGPGGIYEQYF.